A single sample is the source of the 21 T cell receptor beta chains below, sequenced in a study of post-analysis software for immune sequencing data. Study outcomes and limitations: Relative to controls, patients had a few TRBV segments at higher frequency, with TRBV5-6, TRBV5-1 and TRBV20-1 among these.

Built from TCR beta cDNA, the libraries had unique molecular identifiers in them. TCRdb re-called the PCR reads with MiXCR, one entry per CDR3 protein. This sample has hundreds of thousands of distinct CDR3 sequences, with approximately 39% found just once. The antigens for these receptors are not known. Input material: blood. The origin of the receptors is a girl aged 2-10 years with multiple sclerosis.

The table lists this clonotype with a few counts. V and J are TRBV13 and TRBJ2-4; D call uncertain. V lost 1 base to trimming and J lost 7 bases, with 14 bases between them. This CDR3 contains 15 residues. CDR1 and CDR2 (germline): PRHDT, FYEKMQ (reference sequence). The DNA of the CDR3 is TGTGCCAGCAGCTTAGCATCAGGCAAAGGGAACATTCAGTACTTC. The encoded protein is CASSLASGKGNIQYF.

This clonotype showed up just a few times. The gene calls are TRBV30 and TRBJ2-7; no clear D. With 4 bases removed from V and 0 bases from J, the gap between germline ends came to 13 bases. Per the germline V gene, CDR1 is GTSNPN and CDR2 is SVGIG (reference sequence). The CDR3 consists of 14 residues. The CDR3 reads CAWKGQLLSYEQYF. CDR3 in DNA: TGTGCCTGGAAAGGGCAACTTCTCTCCTACGAGCAGTACTTC.

This clonotype was counted between two and nine times. J is TRBJ1-5 and V is TRBV18; 11 nucleotides agree with TRBD1. Germline V gene lookup returns CDR1 KGHSH and CDR2 LQKENI. Trimming removed 3 bases from V and 1 base from J; junction bases left unmatched: 2. The CDR3 runs 16 residues. CDR3 sequence (DNA): TGTGCCAGCTCACCGGGGACAGGGGGAAGCAATCAGCCCCAGCATTTT. Translating it yields CASSPGTGGSNQPQHF.

This clonotype has just one count. V usage is TRBV15 and J usage is TRBJ2-5; D is unclear. The V gene lost 1 base and the J gene lost 1 base, with 7 bases spanning the gap. CDR1 and CDR2 from the germline V gene are LNHNV and YYDKDF (reference sequence). The CDR3 spans 14 residues. CDR3 protein: CATSRGGSQETQYF. CDR3 DNA sequence: TGTGCCACCAGCAGAGGGGGTAGCCAAGAGACCCAGTACTTC.

This clonotype has only a few counts. The CDR3 nucleotides are TGTGCCAGCAGAACTATCACAGATACGCAGTATTTT. Its protein product is CASRTITDTQYF. The rearrangement joins TRBV27 to TRBJ2-3; D is unclear. Between the trimmed V and J ends, which lost 6 bases and 2 bases, there was a span of 6 bases. Germline lookup yields CDR1 MNHEY and CDR2 SMNVEV (reference sequence). This CDR3 comprises 12 residues.

The chain employs TRBV20-1 and TRBJ1-5; D unresolved. Trimming pared 1 base from V and 2 bases from J, leaving 9 bases between. Germline V gene data show CDR1 as DFQATT and CDR2 as SNEGSKA (reference sequence). There are 14 residues in the CDR3. The CDR3 sequence: CSARGRQGNQPQHF. The DNA for the CDR3 is TGCAGTGCTAGAGGGAGGCAGGGCAATCAGCCCCAGCATTTT.

The J gene is TRBJ2-7, the V gene TRBV7-2, with TRBD2 matching over 8 bases. The length of the CDR3 is 15 residues. V lost 4 bases and J lost 4; bases outside the gene matches: 9. Per the germline V gene, CDR1 is SGHTA and CDR2 is FQGNSA. DNA for the CDR3: TGTGCCAGCAGCTCTCTTAGCGGGACTGGATACGAGCAGTACTTC. This translates into CASSSLSGTGYEQYF.

J is TRBJ2-5 and V is TRBV15; the match to TRBD1 covers 10 bases. This CDR3 comprises 15 residues. V trimming: 5 bases; J trimming: 4 bases; junction bases outside the gene matches: 7. Germline lookup yields CDR1 LNHNV and CDR2 YYDKDF (reference sequence). The CDR3 nucleotides are TGTGCCACCAGCGACGGGGACAGGGGACGAGAGACCCAGTACTTC. It codes for CATSDGDRGRETQYF.

This clonotype appeared a few times. At one end, the junction sequence differs from germline, possibly due to a read error. J is TRBJ2-6 and V is TRBV5-1, with no clear D. The CDR3 sequence is 14 residues long. Germline-derived CDR1 and CDR2 are SGHRS and YFSETQ. CDR3 protein: CASSLFSGANVLTF. The CDR3 region has the DNA TGTGCCAGCAGCTTATTTTCTGGGGCCAACGTCCTGACTTTC.

This CDR3 is CASSVGAGGISTDTQYF. The CDR3 region has the DNA TGTGCCAGCAGCGTAGGAGCCGGAGGAATTAGCACAGATACGCAGTATTTT. This sequence joins TRBV9 and TRBJ2-3, with a weak D call TRBD2 (5 bases). This CDR3 comprises 17 residues. Deletions cut 0 bases from V and 0 bases from J, with 14 bases between. CDR1 is SGDLS and CDR2 is YYNGEE in the germline V gene. The complete variable domain, with remaining parts taken from reference TRBV9 and TRBJ2-3, reads DSGVTQTPKHLITATGQRVTLRCSPRSGDLSVYWYQQSLDQGLQFLIQYYNGEERAKGNILERFSAQQFPDLHSELNLSSLELGDSALYFCASSVGAGGISTDTQYFGPGTRLTVL.

V gene TRBV6-1 combines with J gene TRBJ2-7, with D tentatively TRBD1 (6 bases). V lost 6 bases to trimming and J lost 2 bases, with 17 bases between them. This CDR3 contains 15 residues. The germline CDR1 and CDR2 sequences are MNHNS and SASEGT. CDR3 sequence (DNA): TGTGCCAGCAGCAACCCGAGACAGGTTACCTACGAGCAGTACTTC. Translated: CASSNPRQVTYEQYF.

The V and J genes are TRBV15 and TRBJ2-7; D might be TRBD2 (6 bases). V lost 1 base, J lost 6 bases, and 16 bases lay in between. Germline V gene sequence: CDR1 LNHNV, CDR2 YYDKDF (reference sequence). The CDR3 totals 15 residues. The CDR3 nucleotides are TGTGCCACCAGCAGAGTAACAGGAGGGGTCGTCGAGCAGTACTTC. This encodes CATSRVTGGVVEQYF. Full variable domain (missing parts from reference TRBV15 and TRBJ2-7): DAMVIQNPRYQVTQFGKPVTLSCSQTLNHNVMYWYQQKSSQAPKLLFHYYDKDFNNEADTPDNFQSRRPNTSFCFLDIRSPGLGDTAMYLCATSRVTGGVVEQYFGPGTRLTVT.

This clonotype was found a few times. The V and J genes are TRBV11-2 and TRBJ2-1, with D maybe TRBD1 (5 bases). Trimming removed 2 bases from V and 4 bases from J, with 18 bases in between. CDR1 is SGHAT and CDR2 is FQNNGV in the germline V gene. This CDR3 contains 17 residues. Here the CDR3 DNA reads TGTGCCAGCAGCTTACTGGGGCCCCCCACGAGATACAATGAGCAGTTCTTC. Translation: CASSLLGPPTRYNEQFF. Combining the CDR3 with reference TRBV11-2 and TRBJ2-1 gives the whole variable domain EAGVAQSPRYKIIEKRQSVAFWCNPISGHATLYWYQQILGQGPKLLIQFQNNGVVDDSQLPKDRFSAERLKGVDSTLKIQPAKLEDSAVYLCASSLLGPPTRYNEQFFGPGTRLTVL.

This clonotype has just a few counts. This chain joins TRBV7-9 and TRBJ2-7; a possible D gene is TRBD1 (7 bases). V lost 3 bases to trimming and J lost 1 base, with 16 bases between them. This CDR3 spans 16 amino acids. Germline V gene data show CDR1 as SEHNR and CDR2 as FQNEAQ (reference sequence). As DNA, the CDR3 is TGTGCCAGCAGCTTGGATGGAGGGGGCGCATCCTACGAGCAGTACTTC. Translated: CASSLDGGGASYEQYF.

A remark on this clonotype: This may come from a read error, since a much larger clone is one base off. The CDR3 DNA reads TGTGCCAGCAGTTACTCGAATCTGGGGCATGAGCAGTACTTC. Translation: CASSYSNLGHEQYF. This sequence joins TRBV6-5 and TRBJ2-7, with a weak D call TRBD1 (5 bases). The germline V gene encodes CDR1 MNHEY and CDR2 SVGAGI. The germline V and J ends were trimmed by 0 bases and 7 bases, with 13 bases remaining between them. The CDR3 spans 14 residues.

V is TRBV30 and J is TRBJ1-5; D unresolved. The CDR3 consists of 16 residues. With 3 bases removed from V and 4 bases from J, the gap between germline ends came to 19 bases. The germline gives CDR1 GTSNPN, CDR2 SVGIG (reference sequence). The CDR3 nucleotides read TGTGCCTGGAGCCCGGCCCCGGGGAGGAGAAATCAGCCCCAGCATTTT. Translating gives CAWSPAPGRRNQPQHF.

The chain has TRBV27 and TRBJ2-7; D ambiguous. The germline gives CDR1 MNHEY, CDR2 SMNVEV (reference sequence). Deletions cut 7 bases from V and 0 bases from J, with 13 bases between. The CDR3 extends over 14 amino acids. The CDR3 protein is CASKVKVYSYEQYF. Written as DNA, the CDR3 is TGTGCCAGCAAGGTAAAGGTATACTCCTACGAGCAGTACTTC.

This rearrangement joins TRBV28 to TRBJ1-6; D gene unclear. V dropped 3 bases and J dropped 5 bases, with 11 bases sitting between them. Germline values: CDR1 MDHEN, CDR2 SYDVKM. This CDR3 has 15 amino acids. CDR3 sequence: CASSFPNANNSPLHF. Written as DNA, the CDR3 is TGTGCCAGCAGTTTCCCGAACGCCAATAATTCACCCCTCCACTTT.

The rearrangement links TRBV10-3 to TRBJ1-4; D perhaps matches TRBD1 (5 bases). Germline values: CDR1 ENHRY, CDR2 SYGVKD. V was cut by 3 bases and J by 5 bases, with 16 bases left in between. This CDR3 contains 16 residues. The CDR3 sequence: CAISEGQQGVNEKLFF. CDR3 in DNA: TGTGCCATCAGTGAAGGTCAGCAGGGTGTGAATGAAAAACTGTTTTTT.

The V and J genes are TRBV27 and TRBJ2-1; possible D gene TRBD1, 6 bases. Germline V gives CDR1 MNHEY, CDR2 SMNVEV (reference sequence). V was shortened by 5 bases and J by 2 bases, with 16 bases between the two germline ends. This CDR3 contains 16 residues. CDR3 DNA sequence: TGTGCCAGCAGTCCACTGCCAGGGGAGACCTACAATGAGCAGTTCTTC. Its protein product is CASSPLPGETYNEQFF.

The genes are TRBV6-4 and TRBJ1-1; D remains ambiguous. The CDR3 loop spans 12 amino acids. Between the trimmed V and J ends, which lost 5 bases and 6 bases, there was a span of 10 bases. Germline CDR1 reads MRHNA; CDR2 reads SNTAGT. CDR3 DNA sequence: TGTGCCAGCAGTCGAAAGGGCGCTGAAGCTTTCTTT. Residues: CASSRKGAEAFF.